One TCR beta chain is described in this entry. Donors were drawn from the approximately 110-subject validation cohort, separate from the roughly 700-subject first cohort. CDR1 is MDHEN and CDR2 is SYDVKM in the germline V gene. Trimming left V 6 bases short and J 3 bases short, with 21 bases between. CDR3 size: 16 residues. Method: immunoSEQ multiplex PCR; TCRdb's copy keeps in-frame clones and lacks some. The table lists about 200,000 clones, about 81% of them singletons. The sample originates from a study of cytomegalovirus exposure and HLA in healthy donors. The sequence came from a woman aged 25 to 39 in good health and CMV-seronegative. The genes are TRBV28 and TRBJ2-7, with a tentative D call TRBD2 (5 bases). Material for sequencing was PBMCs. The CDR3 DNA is TGTGCCAGCAGCCCCCCAGGACCGGGTGGGAGCTACGAGCAGTACTTC. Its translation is CASSPPGPGGSYEQYF. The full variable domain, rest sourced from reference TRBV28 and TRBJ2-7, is DVKVTQSSRYLVKRTGEKVFLECVQDMDHENMFWYRQDPGLGLRLIYFSYDVKMKEKGDIPEGYSVSREKKERFSLILESASTNQTSMYLCASSPPGPGGSYEQYFGPGTRLTVT.